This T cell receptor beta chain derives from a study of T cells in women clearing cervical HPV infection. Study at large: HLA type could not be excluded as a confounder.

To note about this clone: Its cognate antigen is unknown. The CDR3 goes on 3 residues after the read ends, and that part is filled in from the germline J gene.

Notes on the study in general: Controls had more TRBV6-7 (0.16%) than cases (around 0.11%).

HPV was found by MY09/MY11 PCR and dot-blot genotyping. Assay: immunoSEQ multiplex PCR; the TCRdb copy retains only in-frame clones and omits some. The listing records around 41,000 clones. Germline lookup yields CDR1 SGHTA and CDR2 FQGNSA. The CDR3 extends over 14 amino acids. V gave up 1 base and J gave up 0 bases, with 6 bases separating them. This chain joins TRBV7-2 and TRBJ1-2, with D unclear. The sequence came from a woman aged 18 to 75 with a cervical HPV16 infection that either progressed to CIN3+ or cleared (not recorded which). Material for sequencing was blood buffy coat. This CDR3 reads CASSLGVPNYGYTF. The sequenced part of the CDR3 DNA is TGTGCCAGCAGCTTAGGCGTCCCTAACTATGGC.